This T cell receptor beta chain was recorded in a study of neoadjuvant anti-PD-1 for oral cavity cancer. CDR3 length: 13 residues. Germline CDR1 reads MNHEY; CDR2 reads SMNVEV (reference sequence). Trimming left V 6 bases short and J 7 bases short, with 13 bases between. The patients had HPV-negative, locally advanced oral cavity squamous cell carcinoma. PBMCs were not maintained or expanded in culture before analysis. This clone was seen more than once but under ten times. The repertoire was sequenced with immunoSEQ multiplex PCR; TCRdb's copy has only in-frame clones and lacks some. The sample contains about 14,000 clones, roughly 74% of which appear only once.

The gene calls are TRBV27 and TRBJ1-5; D remains unclear. Source: PBMCs, taken before nivolumab (anti-PD-1) treatment. This clonotype was sampled from a person between 35 and 79 years old with oral cavity squamous cell carcinoma. This CDR3 reads CASSKGGGQPQHF. The CDR3 DNA reads TGTGCCAGCAGCAAAGGAGGCGGACAGCCCCAGCATTTT.